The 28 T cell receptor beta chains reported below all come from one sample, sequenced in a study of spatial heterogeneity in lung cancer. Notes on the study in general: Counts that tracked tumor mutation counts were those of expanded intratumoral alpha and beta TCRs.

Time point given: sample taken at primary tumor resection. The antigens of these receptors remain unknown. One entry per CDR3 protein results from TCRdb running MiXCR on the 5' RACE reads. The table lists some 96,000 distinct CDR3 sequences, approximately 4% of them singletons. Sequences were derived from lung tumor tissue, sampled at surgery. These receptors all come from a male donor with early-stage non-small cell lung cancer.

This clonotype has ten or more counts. The CDR3 DNA reads as TGCAGTGCTAGAGGTCGGATACACTACAATGAGCAGTTCTTC. Encoded protein: CSARGRIHYNEQFF. The V call is TRBV20-1, the J call TRBJ2-1; no definite D call. V dropped 1 base and J dropped 3 bases, with 10 bases sitting between them. CDR3 length: 14 amino acids. Germline V gene sequence: CDR1 DFQATT, CDR2 SNEGSKA (reference sequence).

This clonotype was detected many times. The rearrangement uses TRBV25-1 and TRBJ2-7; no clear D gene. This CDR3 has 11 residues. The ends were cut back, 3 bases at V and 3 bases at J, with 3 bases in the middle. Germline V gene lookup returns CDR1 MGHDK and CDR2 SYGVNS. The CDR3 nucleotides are TGTGCCAGCAGTGAGTTCTACGAGCAGTACTTC. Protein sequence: CASSEFYEQYF.

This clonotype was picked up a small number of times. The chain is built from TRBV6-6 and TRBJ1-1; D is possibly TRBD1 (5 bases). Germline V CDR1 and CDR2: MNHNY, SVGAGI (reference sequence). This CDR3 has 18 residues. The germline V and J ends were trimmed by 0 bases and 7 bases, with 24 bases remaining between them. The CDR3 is CASSYSILTSTVHIEAFF. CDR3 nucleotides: TGTGCCAGCAGTTACTCGATTCTCACCTCGACAGTCCACATTGAAGCTTTCTTT.

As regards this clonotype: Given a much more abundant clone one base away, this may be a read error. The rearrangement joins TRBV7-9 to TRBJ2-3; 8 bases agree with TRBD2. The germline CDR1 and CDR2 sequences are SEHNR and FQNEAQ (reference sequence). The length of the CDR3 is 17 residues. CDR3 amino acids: CASSSLGRRTSTDAQYF. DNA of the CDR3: TGTGCCAGCAGCTCCCTCGGCCGAAGGACTAGCACAGATGCGCAGTATTTT. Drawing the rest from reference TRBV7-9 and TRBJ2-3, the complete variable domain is DTGVSQNPRHKITKRGQNVTFRCDPISEHNRLYWYRQTLGQGPEFLTYFQNEAQLEKSRLLSDRFSAERPKGSFSTLEIQRTEQGDSAMYLCASSSLGRRTSTDAQYFGPGTRLTVL.

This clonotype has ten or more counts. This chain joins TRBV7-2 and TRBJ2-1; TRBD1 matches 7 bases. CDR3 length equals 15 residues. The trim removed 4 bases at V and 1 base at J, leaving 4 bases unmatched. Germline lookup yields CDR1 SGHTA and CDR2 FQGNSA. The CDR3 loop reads CASSSDRESYNEQFF. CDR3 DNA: TGTGCCAGCAGCTCCGACAGGGAATCCTACAATGAGCAGTTCTTC.

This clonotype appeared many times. The chain's CDR3 is CASKGGVGLYNEQFF. Here the CDR3 DNA reads TGTGCCAGCAAGGGCGGGGTAGGCCTTTACAATGAGCAGTTCTTC. J is TRBJ2-1 and V is TRBV6-6; D possibly corresponds to TRBD2 (6 bases). Trimming left V 7 bases short and J 4 bases short, with 17 bases between. The CDR3 is 15 amino acids. From germline, CDR1 is MNHNY and CDR2 SVGAGI (reference sequence).

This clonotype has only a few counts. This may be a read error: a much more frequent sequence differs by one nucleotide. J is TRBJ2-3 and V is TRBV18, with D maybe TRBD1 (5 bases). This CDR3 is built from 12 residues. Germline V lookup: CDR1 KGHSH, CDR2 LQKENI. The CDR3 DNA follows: TGTGCCAGTAACGCGGACACAGATACGCTGTATTTT. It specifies CASNADTDTLYF.

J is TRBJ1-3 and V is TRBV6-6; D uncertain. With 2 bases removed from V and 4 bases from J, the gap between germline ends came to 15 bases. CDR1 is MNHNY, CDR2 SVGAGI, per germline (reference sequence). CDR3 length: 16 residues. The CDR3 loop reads CASSYGEGRIGNTIYF. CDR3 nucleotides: TGTGCCAGCAGTTACGGAGAGGGAAGGATCGGAAACACCATATATTTT.

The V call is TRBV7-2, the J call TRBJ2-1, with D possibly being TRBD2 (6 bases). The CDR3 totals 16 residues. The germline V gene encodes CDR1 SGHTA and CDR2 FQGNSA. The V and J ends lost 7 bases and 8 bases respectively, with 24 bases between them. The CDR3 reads CASIPTRDWVPHEQFF. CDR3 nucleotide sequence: TGTGCCAGCATTCCAACCCGGGACTGGGTTCCCCATGAGCAGTTCTTC.

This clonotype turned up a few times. CDR3: CASSVGAGGTYEQYF. In nucleotides, the CDR3 is TGTGCCAGCAGCGTAGGTGCGGGAGGGACCTACGAGCAGTACTTC. The rearrangement joins TRBV9 to TRBJ2-7, with 9 bases lining up with TRBD2. The CDR3 runs 15 residues. Germline V gene data show CDR1 as SGDLS and CDR2 as YYNGEE. The trim removed 0 bases at V and 2 bases at J, leaving 3 bases unmatched.

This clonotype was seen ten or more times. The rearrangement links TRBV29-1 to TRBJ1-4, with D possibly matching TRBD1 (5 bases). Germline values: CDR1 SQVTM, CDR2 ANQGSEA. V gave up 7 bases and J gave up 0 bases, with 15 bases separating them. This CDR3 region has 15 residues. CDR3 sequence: CSATGLGATNEKLFF. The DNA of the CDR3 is TGCAGCGCAACAGGATTGGGTGCAACTAATGAAAAACTGTTTTTT.

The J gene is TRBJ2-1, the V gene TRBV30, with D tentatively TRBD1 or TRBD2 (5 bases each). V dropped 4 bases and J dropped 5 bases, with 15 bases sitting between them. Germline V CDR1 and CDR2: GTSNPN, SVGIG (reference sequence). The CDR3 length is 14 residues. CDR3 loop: CAWTRASTDNEQFF. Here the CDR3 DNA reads TGTGCCTGGACCAGGGCTAGCACCGACAATGAGCAGTTCTTC.

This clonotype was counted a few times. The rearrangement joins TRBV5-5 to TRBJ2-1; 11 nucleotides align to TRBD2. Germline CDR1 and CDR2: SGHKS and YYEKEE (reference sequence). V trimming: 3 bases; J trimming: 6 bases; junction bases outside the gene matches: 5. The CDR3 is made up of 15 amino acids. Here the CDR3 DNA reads TGTGCCAGCAGCTGGGGACTAGCGGAGCCCAATGAGCAGTTCTTC. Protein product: CASSWGLAEPNEQFF.

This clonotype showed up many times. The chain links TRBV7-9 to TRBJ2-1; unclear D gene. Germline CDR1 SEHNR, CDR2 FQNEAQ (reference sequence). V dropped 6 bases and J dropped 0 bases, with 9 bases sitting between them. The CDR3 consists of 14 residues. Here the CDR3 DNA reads TGTGCCAGCAGAAGCCCGCTCTCCTACAATGAGCAGTTCTTC. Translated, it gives CASRSPLSYNEQFF.

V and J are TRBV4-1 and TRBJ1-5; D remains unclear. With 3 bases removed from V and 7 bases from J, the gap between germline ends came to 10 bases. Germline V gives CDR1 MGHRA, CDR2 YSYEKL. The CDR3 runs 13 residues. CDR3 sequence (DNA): TGCGCCAGCAGCCAGGCCGGTTGGCAGCCCCAGCATTTT. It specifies CASSQAGWQPQHF.

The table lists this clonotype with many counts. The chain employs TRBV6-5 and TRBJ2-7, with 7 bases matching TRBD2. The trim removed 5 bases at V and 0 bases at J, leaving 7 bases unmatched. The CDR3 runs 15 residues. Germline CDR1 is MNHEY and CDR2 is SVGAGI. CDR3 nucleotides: TGTGCCAGCAGTCTTCCGGGCGGGAGCTCCTACGAGCAGTACTTC. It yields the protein CASSLPGGSSYEQYF.

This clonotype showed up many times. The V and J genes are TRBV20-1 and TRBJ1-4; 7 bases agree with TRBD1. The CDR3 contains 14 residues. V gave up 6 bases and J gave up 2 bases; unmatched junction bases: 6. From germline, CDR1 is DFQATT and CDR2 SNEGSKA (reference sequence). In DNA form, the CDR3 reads TGCAGTGCCACGGACAGGTCGACTAATGAAAAACTGTTTTTT. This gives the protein CSATDRSTNEKLFF.

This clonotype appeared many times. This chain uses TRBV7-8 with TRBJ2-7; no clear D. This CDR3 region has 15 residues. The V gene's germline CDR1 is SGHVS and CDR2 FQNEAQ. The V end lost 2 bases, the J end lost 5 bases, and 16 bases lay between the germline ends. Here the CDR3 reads CASSLFQSGDHEQYF. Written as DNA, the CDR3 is TGTGCCAGCAGCTTATTTCAGTCCGGCGACCACGAGCAGTACTTC.

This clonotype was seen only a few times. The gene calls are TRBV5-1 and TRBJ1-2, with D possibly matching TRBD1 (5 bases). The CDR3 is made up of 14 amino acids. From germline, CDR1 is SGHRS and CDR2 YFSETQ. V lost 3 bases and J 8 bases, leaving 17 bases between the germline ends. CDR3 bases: TGCGCCAGCAGCTCCACAGGCGGTGGCGGGGGCTACACCTTC. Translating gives CASSSTGGGGGYTF.

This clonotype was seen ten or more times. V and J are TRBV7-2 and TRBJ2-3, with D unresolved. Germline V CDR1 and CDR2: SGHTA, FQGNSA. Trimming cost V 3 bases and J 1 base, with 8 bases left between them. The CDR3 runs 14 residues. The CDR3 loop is CASSFGRRTDTQYF. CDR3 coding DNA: TGTGCCAGCAGCTTCGGACGGCGCACAGATACGCAGTATTTT.

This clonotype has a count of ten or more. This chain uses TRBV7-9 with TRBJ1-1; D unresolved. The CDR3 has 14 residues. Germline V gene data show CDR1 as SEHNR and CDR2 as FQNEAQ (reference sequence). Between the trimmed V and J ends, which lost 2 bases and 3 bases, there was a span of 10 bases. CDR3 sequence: CASSLNGVHTEAFF. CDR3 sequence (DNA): TGTGCCAGCAGCTTAAATGGGGTTCACACTGAAGCTTTCTTT.

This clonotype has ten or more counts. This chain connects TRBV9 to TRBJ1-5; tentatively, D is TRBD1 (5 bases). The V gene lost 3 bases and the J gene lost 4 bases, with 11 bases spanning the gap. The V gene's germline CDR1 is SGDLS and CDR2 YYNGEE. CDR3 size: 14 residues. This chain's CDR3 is CASSAGYGNQPQHF. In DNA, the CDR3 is TGTGCCAGCAGCGCAGGGTATGGGAATCAGCCCCAGCATTTT.

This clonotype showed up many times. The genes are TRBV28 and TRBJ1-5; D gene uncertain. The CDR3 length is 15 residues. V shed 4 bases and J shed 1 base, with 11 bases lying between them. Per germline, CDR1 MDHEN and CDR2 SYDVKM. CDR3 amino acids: CASSSVKRSNQPQHF. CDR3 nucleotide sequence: TGTGCCAGCAGTTCTGTCAAACGGAGCAATCAGCCCCAGCATTTT.

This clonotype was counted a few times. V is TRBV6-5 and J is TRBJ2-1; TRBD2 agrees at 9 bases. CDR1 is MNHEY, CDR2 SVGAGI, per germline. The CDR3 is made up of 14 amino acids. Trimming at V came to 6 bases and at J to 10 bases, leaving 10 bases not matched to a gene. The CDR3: CASRPGLAGFEQFF. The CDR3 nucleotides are TGTGCCAGCAGACCGGGACTAGCTGGTTTCGAGCAGTTCTTC.

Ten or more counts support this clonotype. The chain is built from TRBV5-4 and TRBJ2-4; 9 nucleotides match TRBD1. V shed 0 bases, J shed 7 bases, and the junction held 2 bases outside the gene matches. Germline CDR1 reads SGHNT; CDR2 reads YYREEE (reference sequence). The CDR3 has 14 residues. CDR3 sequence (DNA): TGTGCCAGCAGCTTGGCTGGACAGGGGAACATTCAGTACTTC. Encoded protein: CASSLAGQGNIQYF.

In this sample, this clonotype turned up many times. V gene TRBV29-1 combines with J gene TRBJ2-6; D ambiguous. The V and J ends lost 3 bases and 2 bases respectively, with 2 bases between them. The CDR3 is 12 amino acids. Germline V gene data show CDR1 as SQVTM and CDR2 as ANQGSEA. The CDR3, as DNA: TGCAGCGTTGACACTGGGGCCAACGTCCTGACTTTC. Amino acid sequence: CSVDTGANVLTF.

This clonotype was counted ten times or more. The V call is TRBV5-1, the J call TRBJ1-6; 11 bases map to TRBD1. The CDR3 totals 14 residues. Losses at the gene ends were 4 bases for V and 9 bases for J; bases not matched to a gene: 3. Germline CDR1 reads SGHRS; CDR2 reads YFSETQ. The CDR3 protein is CASSVGTGGSPLHF. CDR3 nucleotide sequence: TGCGCCAGCAGCGTCGGGACAGGGGGTTCACCCCTCCACTTT.

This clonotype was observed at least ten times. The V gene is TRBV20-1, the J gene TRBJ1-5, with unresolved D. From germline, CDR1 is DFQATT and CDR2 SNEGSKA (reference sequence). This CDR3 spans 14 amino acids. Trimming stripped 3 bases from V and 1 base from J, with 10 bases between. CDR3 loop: CSAREGLSNQPQHF. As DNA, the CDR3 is TGCAGTGCTAGGGAAGGGCTGAGCAATCAGCCCCAGCATTTT.